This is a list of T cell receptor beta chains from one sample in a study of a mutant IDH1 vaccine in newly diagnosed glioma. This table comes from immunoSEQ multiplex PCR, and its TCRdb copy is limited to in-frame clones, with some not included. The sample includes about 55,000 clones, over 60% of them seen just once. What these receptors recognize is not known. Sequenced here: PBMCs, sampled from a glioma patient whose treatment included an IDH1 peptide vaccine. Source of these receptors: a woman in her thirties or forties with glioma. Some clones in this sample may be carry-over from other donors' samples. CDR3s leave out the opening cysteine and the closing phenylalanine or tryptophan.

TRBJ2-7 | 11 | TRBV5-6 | ASSWDRATEQY
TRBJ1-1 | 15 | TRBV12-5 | ASGLTGTGDMNTEAF
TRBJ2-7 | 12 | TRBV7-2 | ASSLGQGTYEQY
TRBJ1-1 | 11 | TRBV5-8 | ASSSQVNTEAF
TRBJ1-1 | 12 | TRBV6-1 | ASSARTGRTEAF
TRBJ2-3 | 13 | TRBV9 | ASSARDGWGETQY
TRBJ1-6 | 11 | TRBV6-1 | ATTGMRNSPLH
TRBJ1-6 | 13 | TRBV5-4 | ASSLQAIYNSPLH
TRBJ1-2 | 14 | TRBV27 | ASSSASGIFNYGYT
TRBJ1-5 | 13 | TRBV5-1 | ASSTATGFNQPQH
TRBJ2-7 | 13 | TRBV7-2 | ASSLFLGGGYEQY
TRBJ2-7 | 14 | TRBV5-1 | ASSLWAATETYEQY
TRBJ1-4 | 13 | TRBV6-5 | ASSRGTGTNEKLF
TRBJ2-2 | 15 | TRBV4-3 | ASSQAGQGAMTGELF
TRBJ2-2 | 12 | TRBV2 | ASSFTSDTGELF
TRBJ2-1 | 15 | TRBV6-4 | ASSDSMASGGYNEQF
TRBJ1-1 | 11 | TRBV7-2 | ASSSIGQGTAF
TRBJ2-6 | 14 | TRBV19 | ASSIEGPPGANVLT
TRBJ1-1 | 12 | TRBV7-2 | ASSLYRGGTEAF
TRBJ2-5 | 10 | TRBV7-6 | ASSRRAETQY
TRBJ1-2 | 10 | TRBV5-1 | ASSLDWAGYT
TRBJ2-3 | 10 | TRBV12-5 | ASGPQRDTQY
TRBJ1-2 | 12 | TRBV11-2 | ASSPDRQSRGYT
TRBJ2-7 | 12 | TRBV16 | ASSQSAQSYEQY
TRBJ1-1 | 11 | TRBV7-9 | ASSRSTGSEAF
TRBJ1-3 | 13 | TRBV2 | ASSVDRGPGNTIY
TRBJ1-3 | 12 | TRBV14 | ASSQVNSGNTIY
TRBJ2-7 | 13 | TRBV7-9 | ASSLLAGGVNEQY
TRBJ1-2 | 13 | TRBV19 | ASSMLDKLNYGYT
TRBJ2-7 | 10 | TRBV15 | ATSFDRDEQY
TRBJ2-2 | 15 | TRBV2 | ATKGLEPRSNTGELF
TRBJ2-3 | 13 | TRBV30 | AWSGGGRGTDTQY
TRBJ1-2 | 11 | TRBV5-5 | ASSWDSLYGYT
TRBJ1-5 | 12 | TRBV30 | AWKEGWGNQPQH
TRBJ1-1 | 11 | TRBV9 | ASSVGSNTEAF
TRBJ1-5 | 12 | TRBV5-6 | ASSYGQFDQPQH
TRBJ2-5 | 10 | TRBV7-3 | ASSNGLETQY
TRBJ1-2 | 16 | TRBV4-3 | ASSPINTQGAQEYGYT
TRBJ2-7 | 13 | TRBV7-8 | ASRPTSGGGHEQY
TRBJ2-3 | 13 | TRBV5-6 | ASSYPPTSADTQY
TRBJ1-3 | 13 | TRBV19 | ASRQQGSSGNTIY
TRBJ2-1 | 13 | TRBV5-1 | ASSLASGGGGEQF
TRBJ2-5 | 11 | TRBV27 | ASSLGQWETQY
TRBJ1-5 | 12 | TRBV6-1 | ASRSGVANQPQH
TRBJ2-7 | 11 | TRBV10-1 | ASSLRGSNEQY
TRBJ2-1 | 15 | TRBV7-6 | ASSSRTSGGVGNEQF
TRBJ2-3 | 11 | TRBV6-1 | ASRGGGIDTQY
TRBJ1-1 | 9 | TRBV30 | AWRETGEAF
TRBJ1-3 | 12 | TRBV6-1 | ASFPLDSGNTIY
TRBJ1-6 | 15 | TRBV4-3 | ASSLHPGQGALSPLH
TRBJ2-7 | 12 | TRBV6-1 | ASSSRTGWGEQY
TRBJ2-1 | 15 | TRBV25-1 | ASSDAPGQGTYNEQF
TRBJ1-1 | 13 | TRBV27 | ASSRYDRANTEAF
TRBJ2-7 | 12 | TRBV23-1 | ASSPEVPSYEQY
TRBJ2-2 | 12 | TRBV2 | ASSGTGLTGELF
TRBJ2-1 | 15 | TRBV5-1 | ASGLVTSGGHYNEQF